Following are 28 T cell receptor beta chains from one sample sequenced in a study of cytomegalovirus exposure and HLA in healthy donors. The study ran its PCR with 60 Vbeta and 13 Jbeta primers. Using immunoSEQ multiplex PCR, the repertoire was profiled, and TCRdb retains in-frame clones only, with some absent. The sample yields more than 150,000 clones, just under 80% seen once. Sequencing was performed on PBMCs. Every receptor here comes from a woman in her 50s in good health and CMV-seropositive.

The chain employs TRBV7-3 and TRBJ2-7, with 10 bases aligning to TRBD2. CDR1 and CDR2 (germline): SGHTA, FQGTGA. V trimming: 5 bases; J trimming: 4 bases; junction bases outside the gene matches: 2. The CDR3 has 13 residues. CDR3 protein: CASSRTSGYEQYF. The CDR3 DNA reads as TGTGCCAGCAGCCGGACTAGCGGTTACGAGCAGTACTTC. Filled out from reference TRBV7-3 and TRBJ2-7, the complete variable domain reads GAGVSQTPSNKVTEKGKYVELRCDPISGHTALYWYRQSLGQGPEFLIYFQGTGAADDSGLPNDRFFAVRPEGSVSTLKIQRTERGDSAVYLCASSRTSGYEQYFGPGTRLTVT.

The chain has TRBV27 and TRBJ1-3; D remains unclear. The germline V gene encodes CDR1 MNHEY and CDR2 SMNVEV (reference sequence). There are 14 residues in the CDR3. Trimming stripped 7 bases from V and 0 bases from J, with 10 bases between. The CDR3 region has the DNA TGTGCCAGCATTTCGGGGATCTCTGGAAACACCATATATTTT. It encodes CASISGISGNTIYF.

This clone was found a few times. The rearrangement links TRBV7-2 to TRBJ2-1, with TRBD2 identical over 9 bases. Germline V gene lookup returns CDR1 SGHTA and CDR2 FQGNSA. Losses at the gene ends were 0 bases for V and 9 bases for J; bases not matched to a gene: 15. This CDR3 is 18 amino acids long. CDR3 amino acids: CASSLAPMIAGELGEQFF. The CDR3 coding sequence is TGTGCCAGCAGCTTAGCCCCCATGATAGCGGGGGAATTGGGTGAGCAGTTCTTC.

The count of this clone is one. The V and J genes are TRBV25-1 and TRBJ2-7, with no clear D. Trimming pared 6 bases from V and 4 bases from J, leaving 10 bases between. The CDR3 contains 12 residues. From germline, CDR1 is MGHDK and CDR2 SYGVNS. CDR3 amino acids: CASRSPGYEQYF. The CDR3 DNA sequence: TGTGCCAGCAGAAGCCCCGGGTACGAGCAGTACTTC.

Concerning this clone: This sample also contains other DNA sequences that code for the same CDR3. This rearrangement joins TRBV9 to TRBJ2-7; 7 bases map to TRBD1. The CDR3 totals 16 residues. CDR1 is SGDLS and CDR2 is YYNGEE in the germline V gene. V shed 4 bases and J 4 bases; nucleotides not matched to a gene: 14. CDR3 amino acids: CASSSQPREQGYEQYF. The CDR3 DNA reads as TGTGCCAGCAGCTCCCAGCCGAGGGAACAGGGGTACGAGCAGTACTTC. The full variable domain, its missing parts supplied by reference TRBV9 and TRBJ2-7, is DSGVTQTPKHLITATGQRVTLRCSPRSGDLSVYWYQQSLDQGLQFLIQYYNGEERAKGNILERFSAQQFPDLHSELNLSSLELGDSALYFCASSSQPREQGYEQYFGPGTRLTVT.

The chain carries TRBV4-3 and TRBJ1-4; 8 bases agree with TRBD1. Germline trimming cut 3 bases from V and 6 bases from J; bases unmatched to any gene: 6. The germline V gene encodes CDR1 LGHNA and CDR2 YSLEER. The CDR3 covers 15 residues. The CDR3 nucleotides are TGCGCCAGCAGCCAGGACAGGGCGAGTTATGAAAAACTGTTTTTT. Amino acids: CASSQDRASYEKLFF.

The chain's CDR3 is CASSEAGQGANTGELFF. The CDR3 DNA follows: TGTGCCAGCAGTGAAGCCGGACAGGGCGCGAACACCGGGGAGCTGTTTTTT. This sequence joins TRBV2 and TRBJ2-2; 8 nucleotides agree with TRBD1. Germline CDR1 reads SNHLY; CDR2 reads FYNNEI. The CDR3 runs 17 residues. After removal of 0 bases from V and 0 bases from J, the junction contained 3 bases not matched to a gene.

This clone was detected only a few times. The chain uses TRBV11-3 and TRBJ2-3; possibly TRBD2 for D (6 bases). Between the trimmed V and J ends, which lost 1 base and 0 bases, there was a span of 8 bases. Germline V lookup: CDR1 SGHNT, CDR2 YENEEA. This CDR3 has 15 amino acids. CDR3 DNA sequence: TGTGCCAGCAGCTTAGGCGGGGCTAGCACAGATACGCAGTATTTT. Its translation is CASSLGGASTDTQYF. The full variable domain, in which reference TRBV11-3 and TRBJ2-3 provide the parts outside the CDR3, is EAGVVQSPRYKIIEKKQPVAFWCNPISGHNTLYWYLQNLGQGPELLIRYENEEAVDDSQLPKDRFSAERLKGVDSTLKIQPAELGDSAVYLCASSLGGASTDTQYFGPGTRLTVL.

V usage is TRBV7-2 and J usage is TRBJ2-3; TRBD1 matches at 10 bases. The ends lost 6 bases at V and 3 bases at J; junction bases unmatched: 9. The CDR3 runs to 16 residues. Per the germline V gene, CDR1 is SGHTA and CDR2 is FQGNSA. CDR3: CASRPTGTGETDTQYF. The CDR3 bases are TGTGCCAGCAGACCCACCGGGACAGGGGAAACAGATACGCAGTATTTT. The variable domain in full, completed from reference TRBV7-2 and TRBJ2-3, reads GAGVSQSPSNKVTEKGKDVELRCDPISGHTALYWYRQSLGQGLEFLIYFQGNSAPDKSGLPSDRFSAERTGGSVSTLTIQRTQQEDSAVYLCASRPTGTGETDTQYFGPGTRLTVL.

This chain uses TRBV11-2 with TRBJ1-5; D is ambiguous. The CDR3 consists of 12 residues. CDR1 and CDR2 from the germline V gene are SGHAT and FQNNGV. Trimming took off 2 bases at V and 6 bases at J, with 5 bases between the two ends. For the CDR3, the DNA is TGTGCCAGCAGCTTACCGGGTCAGCCCCAGCATTTT. Translation: CASSLPGQPQHF. The whole variable domain, remainder taken from reference TRBV11-2 and TRBJ1-5, is EAGVAQSPRYKIIEKRQSVAFWCNPISGHATLYWYQQILGQGPKLLIQFQNNGVVDDSQLPKDRFSAERLKGVDSTLKIQPAKLEDSAVYLCASSLPGQPQHFGDGTRLSIL.

This sequence joins TRBV5-1 and TRBJ2-1; TRBD2 agrees at 10 bases. This CDR3 is 15 amino acids long. The germline CDR1 and CDR2 sequences are SGHRS and YFSETQ. V gave up 3 bases and J gave up 6 bases; unmatched junction bases: 6. CDR3 sequence (DNA): TGCGCCAGCAGCTCCGCCGGGACTAGCGCCAATGAGCAGTTCTTC. This codes for CASSSAGTSANEQFF.

J is TRBJ2-1 and V is TRBV7-8; no reliable D call. V lost 2 bases and J 1 base, leaving 15 bases between the germline ends. Germline lookup yields CDR1 SGHVS and CDR2 FQNEAQ. The CDR3 loop spans 17 amino acids. The CDR3 nucleotides read TGTGCCAGCAGCTTATCACCAGCCCTCGGGTCCTACAATGAGCAGTTCTTC. This codes for CASSLSPALGSYNEQFF. The full variable domain, with the rest looked up from reference TRBV7-8 and TRBJ2-1, is GAGVSQSPRYKVAKRGQDVALRCDPISGHVSLFWYQQALGQGPEFLTYFQNEAQLDKSGLPSDRFFAERPEGSVSTLKIQRTQQEDSAVYLCASSLSPALGSYNEQFFGPGTRLTVL.

The chain is built from TRBV5-1 and TRBJ1-2; no definite D call. This CDR3 is 14 amino acids long. V was cut by 0 bases and J by 6 bases, with 12 bases left in between. Germline V gives CDR1 SGHRS, CDR2 YFSETQ. The CDR3 region is CASSLERGRDGYTF. The CDR3 nucleotides are TGCGCCAGCAGCTTGGAACGGGGAAGGGATGGCTACACCTTC.

The chain employs TRBV10-1 and TRBJ1-4; 8 bases are a match to TRBD1. After removal of 3 bases from V and 2 bases from J, the junction contained 5 bases not matched to a gene. CDR3 length: 16 amino acids. CDR1 and CDR2 (germline): WNHNN, SYGVQD (reference sequence). CDR3 coding DNA: TGCGCCAGCAGTGACGGACAGGGTTCGACTAATGAAAAACTGTTTTTT. This codes for CASSDGQGSTNEKLFF.

This chain connects TRBV19 to TRBJ2-7; 9 positions agree with TRBD1. After removal of 3 bases from V and 4 bases from J, the junction contained 7 bases not matched to a gene. CDR3 length: 15 residues. Per the germline V gene, CDR1 is LNHDA and CDR2 is SQIVND (reference sequence). CDR3 coding DNA: TGTGCCAGTAGTATCCGGACAGGGGTTGATTACGAGCAGTACTTC. This gives the protein CASSIRTGVDYEQYF.

V is TRBV7-6 and J is TRBJ2-1, with TRBD2 identical over 11 bases. Germline V lookup: CDR1 SGHVS, CDR2 FNYEAQ. This CDR3 comprises 16 residues. J gave up 2 bases and V 5 bases, and 5 bases lay outside the gene matches. The CDR3 DNA is TGTGCCAGCAGCAGTACTAGCGGGGGCCCCTACAATGAGCAGTTCTTC. It yields the protein CASSSTSGGPYNEQFF.

This clone was seen only a few times. The chain joins TRBV4-2 to TRBJ1-2; TRBD1 matches 7 bases. This CDR3 spans 15 amino acids. Germline CDR1 reads LGHNA; CDR2 reads YNFKEQ. The V and J ends lost 1 base and 2 bases, in that order; junction bases with no gene match: 4. The CDR3 nucleotides read TGTGCCAGCAGCCAAGCGGGACAGCTGAACTATGGCTACACCTTC. This encodes CASSQAGQLNYGYTF.

The chain couples TRBV29-1 to TRBJ1-2; weak D call: TRBD1 (5 bases). Per the germline V gene, CDR1 is SQVTM and CDR2 is ANQGSEA. CDR3 size: 15 residues. The V end lost 4 bases, the J end lost 0 bases, and 15 bases lay between the germline ends. As DNA, the CDR3 is TGCAGCGTTGGCGGGACCCCCGGGGCTAACTATGGCTACACCTTC. Residues: CSVGGTPGANYGYTF.

Of note for this clone: At one boundary the junction diverges from the germline segment, which might be a read error. This chain connects TRBV10-3 to TRBJ2-5, with 10 bases fitting TRBD1. This CDR3 region has 15 residues. Germline CDR1 is ENHRY and CDR2 is SYGVKD. Written as DNA, the CDR3 is TGTGCCACCAACCCTGGACAGGGGGGTAGAGAGTCCCAGTACTTC. This sequence encodes CATNPGQGGRESQYF.

The chain uses TRBV5-5 and TRBJ1-5; TRBD1 agrees at 11 bases. V gave up 4 bases and J gave up 5 bases; unmatched junction bases: 5. Germline V CDR1 and CDR2: SGHKS, YYEKEE (reference sequence). The CDR3 is 15 residues long. CDR3 coding DNA: TGTGCCAGCAGCAACGGGACAGGGGGTTATCAGCCCCAGCATTTT. This sequence encodes CASSNGTGGYQPQHF.

There are a few counts of this clone. The gene calls are TRBV6-6 and TRBJ1-1; D possibly corresponds to TRBD1 (6 bases). The CDR3 has 12 amino acids. V lost 4 bases and J 9 bases, leaving 12 bases between the germline ends. Germline lookup yields CDR1 MNHNY and CDR2 SVGAGI (reference sequence). The CDR3, as DNA: TGTGCCAGCAGTTTCGACAGGTTACAAGCTTTCTTT. Encoded protein: CASSFDRLQAFF.

This rearrangement joins TRBV5-1 to TRBJ2-6; TRBD1 matches at 7 bases. The germline V gene encodes CDR1 SGHRS and CDR2 YFSETQ. The CDR3 covers 16 residues. The V gene end was trimmed by 2 bases and the J gene end by 2 bases; junction bases not matched to a gene: 4. The CDR3 nucleotides are TGCGCCAGCAGCTTAGAGGGGACAGCTGGGGCCAACGTCCTGACTTTC. Protein: CASSLEGTAGANVLTF.

The genes are TRBV7-2 and TRBJ1-2; weak D call: TRBD1 (5 bases). The CDR3 contains 17 residues. The germline CDR1 and CDR2 sequences are SGHTA and FQGNSA. The V end lost 5 bases, the J end lost 6 bases, and 25 bases lay between the germline ends. The chain's CDR3 is CASSQYPKGAPWDGYTF. The CDR3 nucleotides are TGTGCCAGCAGCCAATATCCGAAAGGGGCCCCTTGGGATGGCTACACCTTC.

This chain joins TRBV27 and TRBJ1-4, with TRBD1 as a possible D gene (5 bases). Germline V gene lookup returns CDR1 MNHEY and CDR2 SMNVEV (reference sequence). CDR3 length equals 13 residues. V was cut by 3 bases and J by 8 bases, with 10 bases left in between. CDR3 loop: CASSLRGGEKLFF. The CDR3 DNA follows: TGTGCCAGCAGTTTGCGGGGGGGGGAAAAACTGTTTTTT.

The V call is TRBV9, the J call TRBJ2-1, with D perhaps matching TRBD1 (6 bases). V dropped 3 bases and J dropped 0 bases, with 25 bases sitting between them. Germline loops: CDR1 SGDLS, CDR2 YYNGEE. This CDR3 region has 20 residues. The CDR3 here is CASSGSRDTTFNPSYNEQFF. Written as DNA, the CDR3 is TGTGCCAGCAGCGGGTCCAGGGACACCACCTTTAACCCCTCCTACAATGAGCAGTTCTTC. Filled out from reference TRBV9 and TRBJ2-1, the complete variable domain reads DSGVTQTPKHLITATGQRVTLRCSPRSGDLSVYWYQQSLDQGLQFLIQYYNGEERAKGNILERFSAQQFPDLHSELNLSSLELGDSALYFCASSGSRDTTFNPSYNEQFFGPGTRLTVL.

V and J are TRBV5-8 and TRBJ2-7; D gene uncertain. V lost 0 bases to trimming and J lost 2 bases, with 12 bases between them. The CDR3 extends over 15 amino acids. Germline CDR1 and CDR2: SGHTS and YDEGEE. The CDR3, as DNA: TGTGCCAGCAGCTTGGCGGCAAACTATCCCTACGAGCAGTACTTC. It translates to CASSLAANYPYEQYF.

The chain combines TRBV7-2 with TRBJ2-3; no clear D. V lost 6 bases and J lost 5, with 9 bases in between. This CDR3 is 12 amino acids long. CDR1 and CDR2 (germline): SGHTA, FQGNSA. The CDR3 nucleotides are TGTGCCAGCAGGGTCCCGGGAGATACGCAGTATTTT. Its translation: CASRVPGDTQYF. Combining the CDR3 with reference TRBV7-2 and TRBJ2-3 gives the whole variable domain GAGVSQSPSNKVTEKGKDVELRCDPISGHTALYWYRQSLGQGLEFLIYFQGNSAPDKSGLPSDRFSAERTGGSVSTLTIQRTQQEDSAVYLCASRVPGDTQYFGPGTRLTVL.

The CDR3 coding sequence is TGTGCCATCAGTGCGGAGGTGGAGGAGAACACTGAAGCTTTCTTT. Translated, it gives CAISAEVEENTEAFF. V usage is TRBV10-3 and J usage is TRBJ1-1; D gene ambiguous. Germline V lookup: CDR1 ENHRY, CDR2 SYGVKD. This CDR3 is built from 15 residues. The V gene lost 4 bases and the J gene lost 1 base, with 13 bases spanning the gap.